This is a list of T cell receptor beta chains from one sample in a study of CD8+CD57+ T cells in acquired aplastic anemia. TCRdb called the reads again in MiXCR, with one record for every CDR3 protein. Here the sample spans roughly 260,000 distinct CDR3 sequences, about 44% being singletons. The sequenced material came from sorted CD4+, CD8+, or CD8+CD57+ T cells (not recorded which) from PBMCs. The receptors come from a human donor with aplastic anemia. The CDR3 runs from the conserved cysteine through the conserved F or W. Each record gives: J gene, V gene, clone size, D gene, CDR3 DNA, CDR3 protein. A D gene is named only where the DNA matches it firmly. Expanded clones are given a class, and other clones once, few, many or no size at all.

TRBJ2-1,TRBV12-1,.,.,TGTGCCAGCAGCTTTAGCGGGACGGACAATGAGCAGTTCTTC,CASSFSGTDNEQFF
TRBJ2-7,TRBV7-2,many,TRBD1,TGTGCCAGCAGCTTAGGGCCGGGACAGGGGGCCTCCAGCTCCTACGAGCAGTACTTC,CASSLGPGQGASSSYEQYF
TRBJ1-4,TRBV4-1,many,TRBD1,TGCGCCAGCAGCCAAGAACCAGGGCGGACAGGGTTTGAAAAACTGTTTTTT,CASSQEPGRTGFEKLFF
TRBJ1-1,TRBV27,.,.,TGTGCCAGCAGTTCTAACTTTCCGTACACTGAAGCTTTCTTT,CASSSNFPYTEAFF
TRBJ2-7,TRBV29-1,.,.,TGCAGCATTGCGACCCGGGACGAGCAGTACTTC,CSIATRDEQYF
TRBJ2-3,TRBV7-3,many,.,TGTGCCAGCAGCTTAATGGGGGGGGCCACAGATACGCAGTATTTT,CASSLMGGATDTQYF
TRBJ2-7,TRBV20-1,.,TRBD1,TGCAGTGCTAGAGATGACAGGGACCACGAGCAGTACTTC,CSARDDRDHEQYF
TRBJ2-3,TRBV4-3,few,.,TGCGCCAGCAGCCAATCTGACGGAGGGTTAAATACGCAGTATTTT,CASSQSDGGLNTQYF
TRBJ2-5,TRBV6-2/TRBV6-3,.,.,TGTGCCAGCAGTTACCCCGGTTCCAAAGAGACCCAGTACTTC,CASSYPGSKETQYF
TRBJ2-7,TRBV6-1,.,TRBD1,TGTGCCGGCAGTGAAGGACAGGGGGTCGACGAGCAGTACTTC,CAGSEGQGVDEQYF
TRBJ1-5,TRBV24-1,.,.,TGTGCCACCAGTGAGCGGGGGAAGATTCAGCCCCAGCATTTT,CATSERGKIQPQHF
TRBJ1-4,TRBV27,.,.,TGTGCCAGCAGTTTCTTCTACGGGACTCCCGATGAAAAACTGTTTTTT,CASSFFYGTPDEKLFF
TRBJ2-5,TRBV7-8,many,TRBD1,TGTGCCAGCAGCTCCGGGACAGGGGACTTTAAGACCCAGTACTTC,CASSSGTGDFKTQYF
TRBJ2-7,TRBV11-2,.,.,TGTGCCAGCAGCTCCAGAGACTACGAGCAGTACTTC,CASSSRDYEQYF
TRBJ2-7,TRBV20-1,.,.,TGCAGTGCCAGCACAGGGAGTAGGTACGAGCAGTACTTC,CSASTGSRYEQYF
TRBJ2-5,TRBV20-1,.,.,TGCAGTGCTCCAGGGGGGAGTTGGCGACAAGAGACCCAGTACTTC,CSAPGGSWRQETQYF
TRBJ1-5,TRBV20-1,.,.,TGCAGTGCTGGAGAGGATCAGCCCCAGCATTTT,CSAGEDQPQHF
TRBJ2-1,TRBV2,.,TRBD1,TGTGCCAGCAGTTTTAGATCTAGGACAGGGGTAGACGAGCAGTTCTTC,CASSFRSRTGVDEQFF
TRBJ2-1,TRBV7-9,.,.,TGTGCCAGCAGCCAAGCCGGACGGACCTACGAGCAGTTCTTC,CASSQAGRTYEQFF
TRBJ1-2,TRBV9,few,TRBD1,TGCGCCAGCGGCCAATCCGGAGGACAGGGGGCCGATCATGGCTACACCTTC,CASGQSGGQGADHGYTF
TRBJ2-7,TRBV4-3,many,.,TGCGCCAGCAGCCAAGATCCCTCAGGCTTTAACGAGCAGTACTTC,CASSQDPSGFNEQYF
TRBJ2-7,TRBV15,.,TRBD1,TGTGCCACCAGCAGAGAAAGACAGGGTCCCTACGAGCAGTACTTC,CATSRERQGPYEQYF
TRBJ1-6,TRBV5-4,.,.,TGTGCCAGCAGCGTCGGGGGGAAGTCCCTCCACTTT,CASSVGGKSLHF
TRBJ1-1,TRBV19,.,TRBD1,TGTGCCAGTAGTTTTAGACAGGGGAACACTGAAGCTTTCTTT,CASSFRQGNTEAFF
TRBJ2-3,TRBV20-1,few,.,TGCAGTGCAGCACGGGCAGATACGCAGTATTTT,CSAARADTQYF
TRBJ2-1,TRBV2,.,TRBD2,TGCGCCAGCGCGGGGGGGACCCCGACAGAGGAGCAGTTCTTC,CASAGGTPTEEQFF
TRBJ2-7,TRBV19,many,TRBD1,TGTGCCAGTAGTCCCCCGTTAGTGACAGGGAACTACGAGCAGTACTTC,CASSPPLVTGNYEQYF
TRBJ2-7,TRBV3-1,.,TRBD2,TGTGCCAGCAGCCAAGAGGAGGGTCCACGGCCCAGCGGGGACGAGCAGTACTTC,CASSQEEGPRPSGDEQYF
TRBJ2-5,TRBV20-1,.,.,TGCAGTGCTACCGGGGGTGACCAGTACTTC,CSATGGDQYF
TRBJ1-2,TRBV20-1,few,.,TGCAGTGCCCGAGCTGGCTCGGCGGGAACCTTC,CSARAGSAGTF
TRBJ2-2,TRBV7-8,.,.,TGTGCCAGCAGCCCGACTTACACCGGGGAGCTGTTTTTT,CASSPTYTGELFF
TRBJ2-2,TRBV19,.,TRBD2,TGTGCCAGTAGTATAGACATCGGACTAGCGGGGCCGTACACCGGGGAGCTGTTTTTT,CASSIDIGLAGPYTGELFF
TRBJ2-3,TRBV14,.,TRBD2,TGTGCCAGCAGCCAAGATGGTAGCGGGCCTACCACAGATACGCAGTATTTT,CASSQDGSGPTTDTQYF
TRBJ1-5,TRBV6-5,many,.,TGTGCCAGCAGTTTGCGGGAGAGCAATCAGCCCCAGCATTTT,CASSLRESNQPQHF
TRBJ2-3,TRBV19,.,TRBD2,TGTGCCAGCGGAGGACTAGTCACAGATACGCAGTATTTT,CASGGLVTDTQYF
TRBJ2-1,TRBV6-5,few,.,TGTGCCAGCAGTTACCAAGGGATATCTGAGCAGTTCTTC,CASSYQGISEQFF
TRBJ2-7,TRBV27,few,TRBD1,TGTGCCAGCAGTTTCGGTTCTACCGGGACAGGCCCCTACGAGCAGTACTTC,CASSFGSTGTGPYEQYF
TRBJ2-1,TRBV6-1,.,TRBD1,TGTGCCAGCAAACCGGGACAGGACTACGATGAGCAGTTCTTC,CASKPGQDYDEQFF
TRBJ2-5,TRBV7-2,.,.,TGTGCCAGCAGCCGTCAAGAGACCCAGTACTTC,CASSRQETQYF
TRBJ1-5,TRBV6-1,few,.,TGTGCCAGCACAAGCGAAGATTCATATAGCAATCAGCCCCAGCATTTT,CASTSEDSYSNQPQHF
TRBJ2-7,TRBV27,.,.,TGTGCCAGCAGTCCCCAGAGGTCGCGGGAGCAGTACTTC,CASSPQRSREQYF
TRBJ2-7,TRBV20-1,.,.,TGCAGTGCTCTTCCGGGAGCCTACGAGCAGTACTTC,CSALPGAYEQYF
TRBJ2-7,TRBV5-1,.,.,TGCGCCAGCAGCCGGGACGGCTACGAGCAGTACTTC,CASSRDGYEQYF
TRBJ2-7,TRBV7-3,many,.,TGTGCCAGCAGCCCCCACCCGGGACATCGCTACGAGCAGTACTTC,CASSPHPGHRYEQYF
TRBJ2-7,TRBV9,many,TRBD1,TGTGCCAGCAGCGAGGACAGGGGGCTGGACGAGCAGTACTTC,CASSEDRGLDEQYF
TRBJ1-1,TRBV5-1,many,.,TGCGCCAGCAGCCCCAGGGTAGAAGGCACTGAAGCTTTCTTT,CASSPRVEGTEAFF
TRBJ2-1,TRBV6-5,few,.,TGTGCCAGCAGTTACTCTCGAACGTCAATTTACAATGAGCAGTTCTTC,CASSYSRTSIYNEQFF
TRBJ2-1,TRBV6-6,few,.,TGTGCCAGCAGTTCCGGCTTAGCCTCCTACAATGAGCAGTTCTTC,CASSSGLASYNEQFF
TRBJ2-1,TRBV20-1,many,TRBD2,TGCAGTGCTAGGGCACTAGCGGCCTACAATGAGCAGTTCTTC,CSARALAAYNEQFF
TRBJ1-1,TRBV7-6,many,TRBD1,TGTGCCAGCAGCCCACCCGGGACAGCTGAAGCTTTCTTT,CASSPPGTAEAFF
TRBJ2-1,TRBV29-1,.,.,TGCAGCGTCCGCGGACAGGGAGGGAACAATGAGCAGTTCTTC,CSVRGQGGNNEQFF
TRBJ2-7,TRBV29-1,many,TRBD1,TGCAGCGTCGAGACAGGGTCAGACGAGCAGTACTTC,CSVETGSDEQYF
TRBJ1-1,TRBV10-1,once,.,TGCGCCAGCGGCTCGGGGCGCGACACTGAAGCTTTCTTT,CASGSGRDTEAFF
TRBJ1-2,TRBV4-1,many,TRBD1,TGCGCCAGCAGCTCACGGACAGGGGGCATTGACGGCTACACCTTC,CASSSRTGGIDGYTF
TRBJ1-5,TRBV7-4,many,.,TGTGCCAGCAGTTCCCGGCACCGGCCTCGTTCGCCCCAGCATTTT,CASSSRHRPRSPQHF
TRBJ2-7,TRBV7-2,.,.,TGTGCCAGCAGGTCGGGCCCGGGAGTCTACGAGCAGTACTTC,CASRSGPGVYEQYF
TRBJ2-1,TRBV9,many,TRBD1,TGTGCCAGCAACCCAAACAGGGGGAATGAGCAGTTCTTC,CASNPNRGNEQFF